This T cell receptor beta chain came from a study of T cell responses to AZD1222 COVID-19 vaccine. Points on this clone: Its antigen is not known.

The repertoire was sequenced with immunoSEQ multiplex PCR; TCRdb's copy has only in-frame clones and lacks some. Of roughly 200,000 clones in the sample, approximately 94% were seen once. The study, taken as a whole, reports: Vaccination with two AZD1222 doses was followed by a rise in Spike-specific TCR breadth and depth.

This receptor was identified in an adult in good health. The material was peripheral blood, obtained on day 0 of MenACWY control vaccination.

This chain's CDR3 is CASSPSSGGGPGPQYF. Written as DNA, the CDR3 is TGTGCCAGCAGCCCTTCTAGCGGGGGGGGCCCAGGACCCCAGTACTTC. The chain has TRBV11-3 and TRBJ2-5, with TRBD2 identical over 12 bases. V shed 5 bases, J shed 9 bases, and the junction held 13 bases outside the gene matches. This CDR3 comprises 16 residues. Germline values: CDR1 SGHNT, CDR2 YENEEA.